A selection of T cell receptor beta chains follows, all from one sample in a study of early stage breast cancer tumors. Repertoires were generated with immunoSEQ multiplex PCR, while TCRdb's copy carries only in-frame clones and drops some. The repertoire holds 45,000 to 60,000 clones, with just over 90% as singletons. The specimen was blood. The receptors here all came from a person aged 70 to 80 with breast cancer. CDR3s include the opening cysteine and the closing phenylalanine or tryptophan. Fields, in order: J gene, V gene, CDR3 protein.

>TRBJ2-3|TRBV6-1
CASKVLTSTDTQYF
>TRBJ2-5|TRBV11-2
CASSPQETQYF
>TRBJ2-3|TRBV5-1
CASSSIAGGPGDTQYF
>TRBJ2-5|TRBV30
CAWSGGGQETQYF
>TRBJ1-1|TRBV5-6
CASSFRGGLGTEAFF
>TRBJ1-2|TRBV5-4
CASSWSGGARGYTF
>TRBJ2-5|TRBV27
CASSRREGETQYF
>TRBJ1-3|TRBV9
CASSVSGQGFIFSGNTIYF
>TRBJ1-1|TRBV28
CASSSRGRGNTEAFF
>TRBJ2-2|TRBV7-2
CASSLYTVTANTGELFF
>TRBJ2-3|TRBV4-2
CASRGLAGVTDTQYF
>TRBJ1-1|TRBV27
CASRRTGPPRAAFF
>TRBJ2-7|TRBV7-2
CASSSGTGRVYEQYF
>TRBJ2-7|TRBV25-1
CASSEWGERSYEQYF
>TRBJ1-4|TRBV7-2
CASSLGGGEEKLFF
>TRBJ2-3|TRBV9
CASSEMGLATDTQYF
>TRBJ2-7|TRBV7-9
CASSLGGSAYEQYF
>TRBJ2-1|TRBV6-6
CASSYDSEQFF
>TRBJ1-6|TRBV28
CASSLLKPGQGYSPLHF
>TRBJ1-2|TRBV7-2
CASSLGGTGGSGYTF
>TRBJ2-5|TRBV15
CATSRDQGSQETQYF
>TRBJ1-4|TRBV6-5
CASSYQGGPSNEKLFF
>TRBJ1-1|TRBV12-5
CASGLSRQPMNTEAFF
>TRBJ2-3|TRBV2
CASSELAGSTDTQYF
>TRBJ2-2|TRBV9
CASSVGLAGGTGELFF
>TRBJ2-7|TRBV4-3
CASSQGRPGGHHEQYF
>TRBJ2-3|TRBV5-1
CASSAGAQVDTQYF
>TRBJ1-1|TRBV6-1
CASSQETRGTTFF
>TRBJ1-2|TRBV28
CASSPQGVFGGYTF
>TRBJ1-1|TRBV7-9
CASSLRTGVGAFF